The following is a T cell receptor beta chain sequence with its context. The sample comes from a study of control samples from healthy donors and cancer patients. Sequencing used immunoSEQ multiplex PCR; TCRdb keeps in-frame clones, though not all of them. This table holds 95,000 to 150,000 clones, about 90% found once. CDR3 length: 14 amino acids. The germline V gene has CDR1 ENHRY and CDR2 SYGVKD. V was trimmed by 4 bases and J by 4 bases, leaving 14 bases between them. The sample consisted of blood. The TCR sequence derives from a man between 60 and 75 years old in good health. J is TRBJ2-7 and V is TRBV10-3, with D perhaps TRBD1 (5 bases). The CDR3 protein is CAISGKQAVYEQYF. DNA for the CDR3: TGTGCCATCAGTGGGAAACAGGCCGTTTACGAGCAGTACTTC.